The clone carrying this TCR beta chain turned up a few times. Its target is not known. The data stem from a study of CD4 T cells in relation to SARS-CoV-2 and coronaviruses. Clones were sequenced by immunoSEQ multiplex PCR, and TCRdb holds only the in-frame ones, with some missing. The sample shows around 15,000 clones, around 80% of them seen only once. The germline V gene encodes CDR1 SGDLS and CDR2 YYNGEE. CDR3 size: 16 residues. The J segment lost 9 bases and the V segment lost 4 bases, leaving 16 bases of the junction unmatched. Before the COVID-19 pandemic, during about 2011-2019, CD4+ T cells were taken from unexposed donors. The cells were cultured for about 10 days before CD4+ T cells were isolated.

This receptor was identified in a human donor in good health. Source material: CD4+ T cells from PBMCs, cultured in vitro. This chain uses TRBV9 with TRBJ2-1; TRBD1 aligns across 7 bases. CDR3 sequence (DNA): TGTGCCAGCAGCCCCCGCGAGGGGGCGCGAGGAAGTGAGCAGTTCTTC. Residues: CASSPREGARGSEQFF.